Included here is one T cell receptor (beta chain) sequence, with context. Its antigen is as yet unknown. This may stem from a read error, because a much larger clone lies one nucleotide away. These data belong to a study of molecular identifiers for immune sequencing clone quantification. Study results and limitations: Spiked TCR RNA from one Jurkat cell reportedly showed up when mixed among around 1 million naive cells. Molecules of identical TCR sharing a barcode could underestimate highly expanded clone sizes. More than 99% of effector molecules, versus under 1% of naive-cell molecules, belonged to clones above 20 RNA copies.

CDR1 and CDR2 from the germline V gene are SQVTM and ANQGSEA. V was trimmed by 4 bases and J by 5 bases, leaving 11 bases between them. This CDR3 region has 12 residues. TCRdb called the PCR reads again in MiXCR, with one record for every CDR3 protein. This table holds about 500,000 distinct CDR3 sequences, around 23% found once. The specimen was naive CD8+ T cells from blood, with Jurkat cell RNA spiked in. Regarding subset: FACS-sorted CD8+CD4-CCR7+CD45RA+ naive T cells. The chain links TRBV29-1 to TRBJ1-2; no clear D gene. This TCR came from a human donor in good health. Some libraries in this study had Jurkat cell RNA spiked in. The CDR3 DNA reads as TGCAGCGTTGCTAGTGGGCCTTATGGCTACACCTTC. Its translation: CSVASGPYGYTF.